Shown below are 28 T cell receptor beta chains from a single sample sequenced in a study of blood T cell repertoires in COVID-19. Some clones are missing from TCRdb's copy, which holds only in-frame ones; the method was immunoSEQ multiplex PCR. The table has about 88,000 clones, 90% to 95% seen once. Sequences were obtained from peripheral blood. Receptor source: a man aged 60 to 75 with acute or convalescent COVID-19.

The chain employs TRBV6-1 and TRBJ2-7, with 7 bases lining up with TRBD1. CDR3 length: 15 residues. Trimming cost V 0 bases and J 2 bases; bases outside gene matches: 4. The germline CDR1 and CDR2 sequences are MNHNS and SASEGT. CDR3 sequence reads: CASSEAGTDAYEQYF. In DNA, the CDR3 is TGTGCCAGCAGTGAAGCTGGGACAGACGCCTACGAGCAGTACTTC.

This clone appeared once. The V call is TRBV5-1, the J call TRBJ1-3, with 7 bases identical to TRBD1. V dropped 4 bases and J dropped 0; count of bases not matched to a gene: 4. The CDR3 is 15 residues long. CDR1 and CDR2 (germline): SGHRS, YFSETQ. The chain's CDR3 is CASSPQGDSGNTIYF. Written as DNA, the CDR3 is TGCGCCAGCAGCCCCCAGGGGGACTCTGGAAACACCATATATTTT.

For the CDR3, the DNA is TGTGCCAGCAGACCGGACATACTGTTGGAAGCTTTCTTT. This gives the protein CASRPDILLEAFF. The chain is built from TRBV6-6 and TRBJ1-1, with D possibly TRBD1 on 5 matching bases. In germline, CDR1 is MNHNY, CDR2 SVGAGI (reference sequence). The germline V and J ends were trimmed by 6 bases and 8 bases, with 16 bases remaining between them. The CDR3 totals 13 residues.

The chain joins TRBV6-2 or TRBV6-3 to TRBJ2-7; TRBD2 aligns across 7 bases. Germline V gives CDR1 MNHEY, CDR2 SVGEGT. CDR3 length: 16 residues. With 4 bases clipped from V and 3 bases from J, the junction kept 12 bases outside the gene matches. The CDR3 DNA sequence: TGTGCCAGCAGTTTCCTCGGATGGCGGGAGAACTACGAGCAGTACTTC. Translated, it gives CASSFLGWRENYEQYF.

This chain connects TRBV30 to TRBJ2-3; D gene ambiguous. With 3 bases removed from V and 4 bases from J, the gap between germline ends came to 5 bases. Germline-derived CDR1 and CDR2 are GTSNPN and SVGIG (reference sequence). CDR3 size: 11 residues. The DNA of the CDR3 is TGTGCCTGGAGCGGTCCAGATACGCAGTATTTT. The encoded protein is CAWSGPDTQYF.

The table lists this clone with a count of one. This rearrangement joins TRBV5-4 to TRBJ1-1; D is undetermined. This CDR3 contains 13 residues. V lost 5 bases, J lost 0 bases, and 8 bases lay in between. Germline V CDR1 and CDR2: SGHNT, YYREEE (reference sequence). CDR3 loop: CASRKTLNTEAFF. The CDR3 DNA reads TGTGCCAGCAGAAAGACACTGAACACTGAAGCTTTCTTT.

The genes are TRBV2 and TRBJ1-1; 7 bases are shared with TRBD1. The length of the CDR3 is 13 residues. CDR1 is SNHLY and CDR2 is FYNNEI in the germline V gene. The junction had 6 bases not matched to a gene; V was cut back by 6 bases and J by 5 bases. The CDR3 region has the DNA TGTGCCAGCAGCAGACAGGGAAGGACTGAAGCTTTCTTT. Protein product: CASSRQGRTEAFF.

This chain uses TRBV4-2 with TRBJ1-2, with unresolved D. The germline V gene has CDR1 LGHNA and CDR2 YNFKEQ. Trimming took off 1 base at V and 2 bases at J, with 5 bases between the two ends. This CDR3 comprises 13 residues. The CDR3 spells CASSQAQNYGYTF. The CDR3 DNA reads as TGTGCCAGCAGCCAAGCGCAGAACTATGGCTACACCTTC.

J is TRBJ2-5 and V is TRBV19, with TRBD2 matching over 14 bases. J was trimmed by 7 bases and V by 4 bases; bases with no gene match: 14. The V gene's germline CDR1 is LNHDA and CDR2 SQIVND (reference sequence). This CDR3 has 18 amino acids. The CDR3 nucleotides read TGTGCCAGTAGTACAACCGGGACTAGCGGGAGCGGACGGGGGACCCAGTACTTC. Protein sequence: CASSTTGTSGSGRGTQYF.

This clone was seen just once. V gene TRBV9 combines with J gene TRBJ2-7; possibly TRBD1 for D (6 bases). The length of the CDR3 is 15 residues. Between the trimmed V and J ends, which lost 4 bases and 5 bases, there was a span of 19 bases. Germline V gene data show CDR1 as SGDLS and CDR2 as YYNGEE. The CDR3 DNA reads TGTGCCAGCAGCCCCTTAGGCAGGGGATTCCACGAGCAGTACTTC. Its translation is CASSPLGRGFHEQYF. The full variable domain, in which reference TRBV9 and TRBJ2-7 provide the parts outside the CDR3, is DSGVTQTPKHLITATGQRVTLRCSPRSGDLSVYWYQQSLDQGLQFLIQYYNGEERAKGNILERFSAQQFPDLHSELNLSSLELGDSALYFCASSPLGRGFHEQYFGPGTRLTVT.

The gene calls are TRBV4-3 and TRBJ2-5; the match to TRBD1 covers 11 bases. Germline trimming cut 1 base from V and 4 bases from J; bases unmatched to any gene: 8. Germline-derived CDR1 and CDR2 are LGHNA and YSLEER. This CDR3 region has 17 residues. DNA for the CDR3: TGCGCCAGCAGCCAAGGGACAGGGGGCTTTCGTGGAGAGACCCAGTACTTC. This translates into CASSQGTGGFRGETQYF.

The rearrangement uses TRBV12-3 or TRBV12-4 and TRBJ2-5; the D is unclear. Trimming left V 6 bases short and J 5 bases short, with 7 bases between. There are 11 residues in the CDR3. The CDR3 sequence: CASRRVETQYF. CDR3 in DNA: TGTGCCAGCAGGCGAGTCGAGACCCAGTACTTC.

DNA of the CDR3: TGTGCCAGCAGCTCCCGACTAGCGGGCAGCACAGATACGCAGTATTTT. It codes for CASSSRLAGSTDTQYF. V and J are TRBV13 and TRBJ2-3, with 10 bases lining up with TRBD2. V shed 4 bases, J shed 0 bases, and the junction held 4 bases outside the gene matches. This CDR3 has 16 amino acids. Germline CDR1 and CDR2: PRHDT and FYEKMQ (reference sequence).

The rearrangement joins TRBV24-1 to TRBJ2-3, with no clear D. Trimming removed 1 base from V and 0 bases from J, with 13 bases in between. Germline V lookup: CDR1 KGHDR, CDR2 SFDVKD. CDR3 size: 17 residues. The CDR3 sequence is CATSDLPSSPSTDTQYF. CDR3 nucleotide sequence: TGTGCCACCAGTGATTTACCGTCTAGTCCTAGCACAGATACGCAGTATTTT.

This rearrangement joins TRBV19 to TRBJ2-7, with 8 bases that match TRBD2. CDR1 is LNHDA and CDR2 is SQIVND in the germline V gene (reference sequence). Trimming took 6 bases from V and 4 from J; bases not matched to a gene: 17. This CDR3 has 17 amino acids. The CDR3 bases are TGTGCCAGTAGCGCAACATTGTCGACTAGCGAAGGGTACGAGCAGTACTTC. This translates into CASSATLSTSEGYEQYF.

This sequence joins TRBV13 and TRBJ1-3; D is perhaps TRBD1 (6 bases). V lost 5 bases and J 0 bases, leaving 8 bases between the germline ends. Germline V gene sequence: CDR1 PRHDT, CDR2 FYEKMQ (reference sequence). This CDR3 is built from 14 residues. For the CDR3, the DNA is TGTGCCAGCAGCGAAGGGGGCTCTGGAAACACCATATATTTT. Protein: CASSEGGSGNTIYF.

The chain employs TRBV7-9 and TRBJ1-4; 7 bases map to TRBD1. Germline CDR1 and CDR2: SEHNR and FQNEAQ (reference sequence). V was pared by 5 bases and J by 0 bases, with 9 bases of the junction left unmatched. The CDR3 is 17 residues long. CDR3 sequence reads: CASSQRQGLTTNEKLFF. The CDR3 DNA reads as TGTGCCAGCAGCCAGAGACAGGGCCTTACAACTAATGAAAAACTGTTTTTT.

This chain connects TRBV25-1 to TRBJ2-7; D remains ambiguous. In germline, CDR1 is MGHDK, CDR2 SYGVNS. Trimming removed 5 bases from V and 2 bases from J, with 10 bases in between. The CDR3 totals 13 residues. The CDR3 region has the DNA TGTGCCAGCAGTTACACACACACCTACGAGCAGTACTTC. This translates into CASSYTHTYEQYF.

V gene TRBV7-2 combines with J gene TRBJ2-7, with a possible D match to TRBD2 (6 bases). This CDR3 is built from 14 residues. CDR1 and CDR2 from the germline V gene are SGHTA and FQGNSA. V dropped 1 base and J dropped 6 bases, with 13 bases sitting between them. CDR3 in amino acids: CASSLVTTAGEQYF. For the CDR3, the DNA is TGTGCCAGCAGCTTAGTGACTACAGCGGGCGAGCAGTACTTC.

This clone was seen a single time. The chain recombines TRBV29-1 with TRBJ2-3; D perhaps matches TRBD1 (6 bases). The germline CDR1 and CDR2 sequences are SQVTM and ANQGSEA. The CDR3 loop spans 13 amino acids. Trimming left V 7 bases short and J 5 bases short, with 16 bases between. The CDR3 protein is CSGIDRLGDTQYF. The DNA for the CDR3 is TGCAGCGGCATCGACAGGTTAGGAGATACGCAGTATTTT.

This clone was observed once. V and J are TRBV6-2 or TRBV6-3 and TRBJ1-5, with 8 bases matching TRBD1. V gave up 5 bases and J gave up 8 bases; unmatched junction bases: 8. In germline, CDR1 is MNHEY, CDR2 SVGEGT. The CDR3 extends over 14 amino acids. CDR3 nucleotides: TGTGCCAGCAGTCATCACAGGGGGACCAAGCCCCAGCATTTT. This gives the protein CASSHHRGTKPQHF.

CDR3 loop: CASSPEGYEQYF. In DNA, the CDR3 is TGTGCCAGCAGCCCCGAGGGCTACGAGCAGTACTTC. The chain links TRBV3-1 (or the pseudogene TRBV3-2) to TRBJ2-7; the D gene is possibly TRBD2 (5 bases). The germline CDR1 and CDR2 sequences are LGHDT and YNNKEL (reference sequence). The CDR3 loop spans 12 amino acids. V dropped 4 bases and J dropped 3 bases, with 7 bases sitting between them.

The V gene is TRBV6-6, the J gene TRBJ1-2; no firm D call. Germline V gene lookup returns CDR1 MNHNY and CDR2 SVGAGI (reference sequence). The CDR3 runs to 12 residues. V was pared by 2 bases and J by 6 bases, with 7 bases between. CDR3 protein: CASSYGSDGYTF. For the CDR3, the DNA is TGTGCCAGCAGTTACGGCAGCGATGGCTACACCTTC.

This sequence joins TRBV24-1 and TRBJ2-3; 10 nucleotides match TRBD1. There are 15 residues in the CDR3. Germline lookup yields CDR1 KGHDR and CDR2 SFDVKD. The ends lost 7 bases at V and 0 bases at J; junction bases unmatched: 3. The CDR3 is CATSDRGRSTDTQYF. CDR3 coding DNA: TGTGCCACCAGCGACAGGGGGCGAAGCACAGATACGCAGTATTTT.

The V gene is TRBV24-1, the J gene TRBJ2-1, with a tentative D call TRBD2 (6 bases). With 3 bases removed from V and 7 bases from J, the gap between germline ends came to 21 bases. The CDR3 has 17 amino acids. Germline V CDR1 and CDR2: KGHDR, SFDVKD. DNA of the CDR3: TGTGCCACCAGTGATCTAGGAGGGCCCAAGACGGTGAATGAGCAGTTCTTC. Translating gives CATSDLGGPKTVNEQFF.

J is TRBJ2-7 and V is TRBV3-1 (or the pseudogene TRBV3-2), with 11 bases aligning to TRBD2. The V gene end was trimmed by 1 base and the J gene end by 0 bases; junction bases not matched to a gene: 11. Per the germline V gene, CDR1 is LGHDT and CDR2 is YNNKEL (reference sequence). This CDR3 contains 19 residues. CDR3 in amino acids: CASSQGSLAGGYSSYEQYF. DNA of the CDR3: TGTGCCAGCAGCCAAGGATCCCTAGCGGGAGGATACAGCTCCTACGAGCAGTACTTC.

The chain combines TRBV5-6 with TRBJ2-7; D is undetermined. Looked up from germline, CDR1 is SGHDT and CDR2 is YYEEEE. There are 15 residues in the CDR3. The ends were cut back, 5 bases at V and 3 bases at J, with 18 bases in the middle. DNA of the CDR3: TGTGCCAGCAGTTCGGTAACCAAAGATGACTACGAGCAGTACTTC. Its protein is CASSSVTKDDYEQYF.

Notes on this clone: Other DNA sequences of this sample code for an identical CDR3. This chain links TRBV3-1 (or the pseudogene TRBV3-2) with TRBJ2-7; TRBD2 matches at 9 bases. Germline values: CDR1 LGHDT, CDR2 YNNKEL (reference sequence). J was trimmed by 4 bases and V by 1 base; bases with no gene match: 5. The CDR3 extends over 15 amino acids. The CDR3 nucleotides read TGTGCCAGCAGCCAAGGGGCTAGCGGGATATACGAGCAGTACTTC. Encoded protein: CASSQGASGIYEQYF.